One sample yielded the 26 T cell receptor beta chains listed below, sequenced in a study of tumor and adjacent non-tumor tissue in lung cancer. The template was RNA from unsorted bulk tissue. A modified ARM-PCR protocol with three rounds of nested PCR amplified TCRbeta. TCRdb re-called the multiplex PCR reads through MiXCR, storing one row per CDR3 protein. The data hold 200,000 or so distinct CDR3 sequences, with less than 80% observed a single time. Sequences were obtained from lung tumor tissue. Receptors were obtained from a man between 60 and 75 years old with non-small cell lung cancer.

This clonotype was picked up one time. Compared with germline, one end of the junction differs, possibly owing to a read error. DNA for the CDR3: TGCAGTGCTGGAGATGATGGTCGGGGGGCCTCCTACGAGCAGTACTTC. Translated, it gives CSAGDDGRGASYEQYF. This chain joins TRBV20-1 and TRBJ2-7, with D perhaps TRBD2 (7 bases). Germline-derived CDR1 and CDR2 are DFQATT and SNEGSKA (reference sequence). The CDR3 consists of 16 residues.

Only a few counts were recorded for this clonotype. The chain couples TRBV6-1 to TRBJ1-2; the match to TRBD1 covers 8 bases. This CDR3 region has 15 residues. Germline CDR1 and CDR2: MNHNS and SASEGT. Trimming removed 8 bases from V and 0 bases from J; junction bases left unmatched: 8. This chain's CDR3 is CASRRTGSPNYGYTF. CDR3 coding DNA: TGTGCCAGCCGTAGGACAGGGTCGCCTAACTATGGCTACACCTTC.

The rearrangement joins TRBV11-1 to TRBJ2-5, with D perhaps given as TRBD1 or TRBD2 (5 bases each). There are 14 residues in the CDR3. V lost 2 bases and J lost 9, with 16 bases in between. CDR1 and CDR2 (germline): SGHAT, FQDESV (reference sequence). CDR3: CASSLNSEGCSQYF. The CDR3 nucleotides read TGTGCCAGCAGCTTAAATAGCGAGGGGTGTTCCCAGTACTTC.

This sequence joins TRBV20-1 and TRBJ1-2; the D is unclear. Trimming removed 3 bases at V and 1 base at J, with 9 bases between. CDR1 and CDR2 from the germline V gene are DFQATT and SNEGSKA (reference sequence). This CDR3 is built from 13 residues. Here the CDR3 reads CSASNTRNYGYTF. As DNA, the CDR3 is TGCAGTGCTAGCAACACCCGTAACTATGGCTACACCTTC.

With respect to this clonotype: The missing conserved phenylalanine or tryptophan at the end of this CDR3 makes a read error likely. The V call is TRBV20-1, the J call TRBJ2-3; TRBD2 agrees at 12 bases. The CDR3 runs 15 residues. J gave up 4 bases and V 5 bases, and 7 bases lay outside the gene matches. Germline V lookup: CDR1 DFQATT, CDR2 SNEGSKA (reference sequence). In DNA, the CDR3 is TGCAGTGCTTCGACTAGCGGGGGAAAATCAGATACGCAGTATTAT. It codes for CSASTSGGKSDTQYY.

Note on this clonotype: This may stem from a read error, because a much larger clone lies one nucleotide away. The J gene is TRBJ2-1, the V gene TRBV29-1; the match to TRBD2 covers 10 bases. The V gene end was trimmed by 4 bases and the J gene end by 6 bases; junction bases not matched to a gene: 6. From germline, CDR1 is SQVTM and CDR2 ANQGSEA. The CDR3 is made up of 14 amino acids. The CDR3 sequence is CSVVAGGVCNEQFF. The CDR3 DNA reads TGCAGCGTTGTAGCGGGAGGAGTATGCAATGAGCAGTTCTTC.

The CDR3 coding sequence is TGTGCCAGCAGTTTAGAGGCTAGCGGGGAGCACAATGAGCAGTTCTTC. Protein sequence: CASSLEASGEHNEQFF. The chain links TRBV12-3 or TRBV12-4 to TRBJ2-1; 9 bases are shared with TRBD2. The CDR3 loop spans 16 amino acids. The V and J ends lost 1 base and 5 bases, in that order; junction bases with no gene match: 6.

Worth noting for this clonotype: The junction and the germline gene differ at one end; a read error may be behind it. The chain couples TRBV11-2 to TRBJ1-2; 7 bases are a match to TRBD1. Germline values: CDR1 SGHAT, CDR2 FQNNGV. The CDR3 is 12 amino acids. CDR3 in DNA: TGTGCCAACAGCCTCAGGGGGGGCGGCTACACCTTC. This codes for CANSLRGGGYTF.

This chain joins TRBV4-3 and TRBJ2-1; 11 positions agree with TRBD2. Germline V lookup: CDR1 LGHNA, CDR2 YSLEER. With V trimmed by 7 bases and J by 5 bases, 7 bases remained unmatched. The CDR3 spans 15 residues. CDR3 sequence reads: CASTQTSGDHNEQFF. CDR3 DNA sequence: TGCGCCAGCACCCAGACTAGCGGGGACCACAATGAGCAGTTCTTC.

A word on this clonotype: A single base separates this from a much larger clone, so it may be a read error. The chain recombines TRBV4-2 with TRBJ1-2; the match to TRBD1 covers 10 bases. V trimming: 7 bases; J trimming: 7 bases; junction bases outside the gene matches: 9. The CDR3 is 14 residues long. Per germline, CDR1 LGHNA and CDR2 YNFKEQ. The CDR3 here is CASTQMTGGFGYTF. The CDR3 DNA sequence: TGTGCCAGCACCCAGATGACAGGGGGCTTTGGCTACACCTTC.

The chain couples TRBV30 to TRBJ1-5; D possibly corresponds to TRBD1 (5 bases). Deletions cut 7 bases from V and 4 bases from J, with 11 bases between. The CDR3 runs 12 residues. The germline V gene encodes CDR1 GTSNPN and CDR2 SVGIG (reference sequence). This CDR3 reads CASRGKNQPQHF. The CDR3 DNA follows: TGTGCCTCTCGGGGCAAGAATCAGCCCCAGCATTTT.

This clonotype was detected many times. This chain uses TRBV12-3 or TRBV12-4 with TRBJ2-7; 9 nucleotides align to TRBD1. Unmatched junction bases numbered 9, after V lost 5 bases and J lost 4 bases. This CDR3 comprises 15 residues. CDR3: CASSGHGTGKYEQYF. The CDR3 DNA sequence: TGTGCCAGCAGTGGCCATGGGACAGGGAAATACGAGCAGTACTTC.

A few counts support this clonotype. At one of its ends the junction is not consistent with the germline gene, which may arise from a read error. CDR3 DNA sequence: TGCGCCAGCAGCCAAGACGTTCCAGGCAGTTCGGGCACTGAAACTCTCTTT. This encodes CASSQDVPGSSGTETLF. The rearrangement links TRBV4-3 to TRBJ1-1, with D unresolved. Germline-derived CDR1 and CDR2 are LGHNA and YSLEER. The CDR3 consists of 17 residues.

The V and J genes are TRBV20-1 and TRBJ2-3, with 7 bases that match TRBD2. Germline V lookup: CDR1 DFQATT, CDR2 SNEGSKA (reference sequence). CDR3 length: 14 amino acids. The trim removed 0 bases at V and 6 bases at J, leaving 6 bases unmatched. The CDR3 region is CSARDIGGGDTQYF. DNA for the CDR3: TGCAGTGCTAGAGATATTGGGGGAGGGGATACGCAGTATTTT.

With respect to this clonotype: The CDR3 does not end in the conserved phenylalanine or tryptophan, so this is likely a read error. This rearrangement joins TRBV4-2 to TRBJ1-2; the D gene is possibly TRBD1 (5 bases). CDR3 length equals 16 residues. Per the germline V gene, CDR1 is LGHNA and CDR2 is YNFKEQ. The V end lost 4 bases, the J end lost 3 bases, and 18 bases lay between the germline ends. CDR3 coding DNA: TGTGCCAGCAGCCCCACATACCGGGGCTATGACTATGGCTACACCTTG. It encodes CASSPTYRGYDYGYTL.

V and J are TRBV29-1 and TRBJ1-3; TRBD1 matches 8 bases. The CDR3 sequence is 15 residues long. Trimming took 6 bases from V and 1 from J; bases not matched to a gene: 8. Germline CDR1 SQVTM, CDR2 ANQGSEA. This CDR3 is CSVQMRQGSGNTIYF. CDR3 nucleotide sequence: TGCAGCGTCCAAATGCGACAGGGGTCTGGAAACACCATATATTTT.

Turning to this clonotype: This may come from a read error, since a much larger clone is one base off. The V gene is TRBV6-1, the J gene TRBJ2-1; 7 positions match TRBD2. The V gene's germline CDR1 is MNHNS and CDR2 SASEGT. This CDR3 is built from 13 residues. CDR3: CANSVGTTNEQFF. In nucleotides, the CDR3 is TGTGCCAACAGTGTGGGGACTACTAATGAGCAGTTCTTC.

The chain has TRBV2 and TRBJ2-5; the match to TRBD1 covers 7 bases. Germline lookup yields CDR1 SNHLY and CDR2 FYNNEI. The CDR3 has 12 residues. Trimming cost V 10 bases and J 2 bases; bases outside gene matches: 4. In DNA, the CDR3 is TGTGCCAACAAGGGACAGCAAGAGACCCAGTACTTC. As protein: CANKGQQETQYF.

A remark on this clonotype: A much larger clone sits a single nucleotide away, making a read error possible. This rearrangement joins TRBV4-3 to TRBJ2-3; possibly TRBD1 for D (6 bases). V gave up 0 bases and J gave up 5 bases, with 9 bases separating them. Germline V gene data show CDR1 as LGHNA and CDR2 as YSLEER. This CDR3 has 14 residues. CDR3 nucleotide sequence: TGCGCCAGCAGCCAAGACAGGGGCGTAGATACGCAGTATTTT. Protein sequence: CASSQDRGVDTQYF.

This clonotype was found a few times. At one end, the junction sequence differs from germline, possibly due to a read error. The chain uses TRBV11-2 and TRBJ2-3; 12 bases are a match to TRBD2. CDR1 and CDR2 (germline): SGHAT, FQNNGV. The CDR3 loop spans 15 amino acids. The CDR3 protein is CASSFLAGGTDTRYF. Written as DNA, the CDR3 is TGTGCCAGCAGCTTCCTAGCGGGGGGGACAGATACGCGGTATTTC.

With regard to this clonotype: The final CDR3 position lacks the conserved phenylalanine or tryptophan, pointing to a likely read error. In DNA form, the CDR3 reads TGTGCTAGCAGCTTAGGCCGGGACAGGCTGGGCTACCAAGCTTTCTTA. Protein sequence: CASSLGRDRLGYQAFL. This sequence joins TRBV11-2 and TRBJ1-1; 8 bases agree with TRBD1. In germline, CDR1 is SGHAT, CDR2 FQNNGV. The CDR3 has 16 amino acids.

Turning to this clonotype: Compared with germline, one end of the junction differs, possibly owing to a read error. The chain recombines TRBV11-1 with TRBJ1-2; TRBD1 matches 7 bases. The CDR3 loop spans 13 amino acids. Per the germline V gene, CDR1 is SGHAT and CDR2 is FQDESV (reference sequence). CDR3 in DNA: TGTGTCAGCAACCGGGACAGCGGCTATGGCTACACCTTC. It codes for CVSNRDSGYGYTF.

The V and J genes are TRBV12-3 or TRBV12-4 and TRBJ2-5, with D tentatively TRBD1 (5 bases). V lost 2 bases to trimming and J lost 2 bases, with 15 bases between them. The CDR3 covers 16 residues. CDR3 amino acids: CASSLSWQGHQETQYF. The CDR3 DNA follows: TGTGCCAGCAGTTTAAGTTGGCAGGGCCATCAAGAGACCCAGTACTTC.

Comment on this clonotype: Mismatch with germline at one junction end may stem from a read error. The rearrangement joins TRBV11-3 to TRBJ2-7; D is undetermined. Germline CDR1 reads SGHNT; CDR2 reads YENEEA. The CDR3 runs 13 residues. The CDR3 DNA sequence: TGTGCCAGCAGCTTAGTGGGGATCTACGAACAGTACTTC. It encodes CASSLVGIYEQYF.

On this clonotype: No conserved phenylalanine or tryptophan ends this CDR3, so it is likely a read error. No DNA is shown, since the ends of the CDR3 on it are uncertain; the CDR3 is the one TCRdb lists. The chain recombines TRBV29-1 with TRBJ2-2. The CDR3 has 12 residues if both end residues are counted. CDR1 and CDR2 (germline): SQVTM, ANQGSEA. CDR3 region: CSVQTSTGELLS.

The chain is built from TRBV12-3 or TRBV12-4 and TRBJ2-1, with 7 positions matching TRBD1. The CDR3 spans 13 residues. Trimming removed 5 bases from V and 16 bases from J; junction bases left unmatched: 14. CDR3 residues: CASSPLGGSYPFF. In DNA form, the CDR3 reads TGTGCCAGCAGTCCACTAGGGGGCTCCTACCCCTTCTTC.